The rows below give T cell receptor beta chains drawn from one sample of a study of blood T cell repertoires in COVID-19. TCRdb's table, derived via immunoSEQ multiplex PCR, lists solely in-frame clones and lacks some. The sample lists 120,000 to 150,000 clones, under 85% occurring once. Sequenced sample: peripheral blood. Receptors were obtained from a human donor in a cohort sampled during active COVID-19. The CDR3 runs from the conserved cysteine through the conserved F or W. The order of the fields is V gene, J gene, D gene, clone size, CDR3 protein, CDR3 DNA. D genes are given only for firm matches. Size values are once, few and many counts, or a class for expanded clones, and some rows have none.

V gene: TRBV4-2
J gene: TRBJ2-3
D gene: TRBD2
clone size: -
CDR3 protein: CASSPGSSGGAGTDTQYF
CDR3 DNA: TGTGCCAGCAGCCCGGGCTCTAGCGGGGGGGCCGGCACAGATACGCAGTATTTT

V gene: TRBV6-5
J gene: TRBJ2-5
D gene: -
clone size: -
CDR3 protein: CASSYQGAQETQYF
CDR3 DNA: TGTGCCAGCAGCTACCAAGGAGCCCAAGAGACCCAGTACTTC

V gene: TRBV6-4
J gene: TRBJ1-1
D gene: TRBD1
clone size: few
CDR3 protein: CASSDSRLAGGSDTEAFF
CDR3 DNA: TGTGCCAGCAGTGACTCGCGTTTGGCAGGGGGCTCGGACACTGAAGCTTTCTTT

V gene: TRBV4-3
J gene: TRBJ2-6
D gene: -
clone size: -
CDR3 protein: CASSQGTGNGNVLTF
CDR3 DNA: TGCGCCAGCAGCCAAGGGACCGGGAATGGCAACGTCCTGACTTTC

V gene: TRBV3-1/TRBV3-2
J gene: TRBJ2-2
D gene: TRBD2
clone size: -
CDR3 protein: CASSQDRGGTGELFF
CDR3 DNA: TGTGCCAGCAGCCAAGATCGGGGGGGCACCGGGGAGCTGTTTTTT

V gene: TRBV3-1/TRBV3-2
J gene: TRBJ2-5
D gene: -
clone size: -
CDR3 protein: CASRPAGGSQQTQYF
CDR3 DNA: TGTGCCAGCCGCCCGGCCGGGGGAAGCCAGCAGACCCAGTACTTC

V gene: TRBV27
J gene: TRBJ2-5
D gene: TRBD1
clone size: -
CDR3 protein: CASSPRTGWVRETQYF
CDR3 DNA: TGTGCCAGCAGTCCCCGGACAGGGTGGGTCCGAGAGACCCAGTACTTC

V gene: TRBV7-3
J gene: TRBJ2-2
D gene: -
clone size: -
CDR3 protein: CASSPTKDTYTGELFF
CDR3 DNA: TGTGCCAGCAGCCCTACTAAGGACACTTACACCGGGGAGCTGTTTTTT

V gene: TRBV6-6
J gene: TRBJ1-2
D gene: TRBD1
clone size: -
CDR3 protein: CASSGDRGPANYGYTF
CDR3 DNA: TGTGCCAGCAGTGGGGACAGGGGACCGGCTAACTATGGCTACACCTTC

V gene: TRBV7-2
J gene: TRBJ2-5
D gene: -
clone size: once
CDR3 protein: CASSLWGGSVGRETQYF
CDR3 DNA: TGTGCCAGCAGCTTATGGGGTGGGAGCGTAGGGCGAGAGACCCAGTACTTC

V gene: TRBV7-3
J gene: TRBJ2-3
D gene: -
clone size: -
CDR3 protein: CASSFDRWTDTQYF
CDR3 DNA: TGTGCCAGCAGCTTCGACAGGTGGACAGATACGCAGTATTTT

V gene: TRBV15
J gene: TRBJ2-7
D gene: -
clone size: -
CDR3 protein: CATSREFGGTVSYEQYF
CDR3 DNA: TGTGCCACCAGCAGAGAATTTGGAGGGACAGTATCCTACGAGCAGTACTTC

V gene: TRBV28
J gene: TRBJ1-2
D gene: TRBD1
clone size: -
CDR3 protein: CASSRPTIRGKGYTF
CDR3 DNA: TGTGCCAGCAGTAGACCGACAATCAGGGGGAAGGGCTACACCTTC

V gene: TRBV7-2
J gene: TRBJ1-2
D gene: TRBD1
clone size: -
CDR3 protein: CASSPHAGQALTRNYGYTF
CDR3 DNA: TGTGCCAGCAGCCCCCATGCGGGACAGGCTCTTACCCGAAACTATGGCTACACCTTC

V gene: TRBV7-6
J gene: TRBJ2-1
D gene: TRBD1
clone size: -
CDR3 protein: CASSLAGGAYNEQFF
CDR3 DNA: TGTGCCAGCAGCTTAGCAGGGGGCGCCTACAATGAGCAGTTCTTC

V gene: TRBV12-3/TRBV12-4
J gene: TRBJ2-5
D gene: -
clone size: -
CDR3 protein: CASSSREETQYF
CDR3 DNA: TGTGCCAGCAGTTCACGGGAAGAGACCCAGTACTTC

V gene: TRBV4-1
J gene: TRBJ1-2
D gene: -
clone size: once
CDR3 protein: CASSQGRGRDTNYGYTF
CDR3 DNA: TGCGCCAGCAGCCAAGGCCGGGGGAGGGACACTAACTATGGCTACACCTTC

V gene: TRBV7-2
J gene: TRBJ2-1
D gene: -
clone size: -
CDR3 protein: CASAPGLREQFF
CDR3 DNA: TGTGCCAGCGCCCCGGGTTTAAGGGAGCAGTTCTTC

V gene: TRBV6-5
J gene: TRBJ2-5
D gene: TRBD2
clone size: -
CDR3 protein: CASSYSRGGGETQYF
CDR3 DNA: TGTGCCAGCAGTTACTCGCGGGGGGGCGGGGAGACCCAGTACTTC

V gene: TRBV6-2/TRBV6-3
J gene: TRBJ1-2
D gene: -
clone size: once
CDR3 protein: CASSKDRVYGYTF
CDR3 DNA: TGTGCCAGCAGTAAGGACAGAGTCTATGGCTACACCTTC

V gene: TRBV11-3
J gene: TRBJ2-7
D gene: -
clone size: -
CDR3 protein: CASSLVAGSDEQYF
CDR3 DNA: TGTGCCAGCAGCTTAGTTGCAGGGTCGGACGAGCAGTACTTC

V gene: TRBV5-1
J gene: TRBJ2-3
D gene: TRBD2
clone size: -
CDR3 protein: CASSFPAGGQADTQYF
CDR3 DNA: TGCGCCAGCAGCTTCCCAGCGGGGGGGCAGGCAGATACGCAGTATTTT

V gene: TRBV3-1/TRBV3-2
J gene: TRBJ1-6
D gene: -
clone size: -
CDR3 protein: CASRRSYNSPLHF
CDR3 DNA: TGTGCCAGCCGGAGATCCTATAATTCACCCCTCCACTTT

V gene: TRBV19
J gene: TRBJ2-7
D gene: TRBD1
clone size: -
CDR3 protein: CASSIQGQGIEQYF
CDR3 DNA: TGTGCCAGTAGTATACAGGGACAGGGGATCGAGCAGTACTTC

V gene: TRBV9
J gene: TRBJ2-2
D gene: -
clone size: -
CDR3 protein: CASSAQEGGKVTGELFF
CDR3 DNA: TGTGCCAGCAGCGCCCAAGAGGGGGGGAAGGTAACCGGGGAGCTGTTTTTT

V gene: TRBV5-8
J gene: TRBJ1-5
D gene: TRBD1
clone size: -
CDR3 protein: CASSQGTGYSNQPQHF
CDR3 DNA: TGTGCCAGCAGCCAGGGGACAGGTTATAGCAATCAGCCCCAGCATTTT

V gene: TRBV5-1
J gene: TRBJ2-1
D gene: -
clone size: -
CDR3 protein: CASSLEDGGIDEQFF
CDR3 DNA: TGCGCCAGCAGCTTGGAAGACGGCGGAATCGATGAGCAGTTCTTC

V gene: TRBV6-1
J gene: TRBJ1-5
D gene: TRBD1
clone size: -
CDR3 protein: CASSEASRTGTLHF
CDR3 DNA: TGTGCCAGCAGTGAAGCCTCAAGGACAGGGACCTTACATTTT

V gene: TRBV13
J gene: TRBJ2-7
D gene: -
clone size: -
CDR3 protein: CASSLFGGLYEQYF
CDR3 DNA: TGTGCCAGCAGCTTATTTGGGGGGTTATACGAGCAGTACTTC

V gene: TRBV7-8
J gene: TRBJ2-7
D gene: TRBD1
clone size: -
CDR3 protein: CASRSTDRGLYEQYF
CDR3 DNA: TGTGCCAGCAGATCTACGGACAGGGGGCTCTACGAGCAGTACTTC

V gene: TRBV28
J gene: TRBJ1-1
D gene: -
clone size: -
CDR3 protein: CASSLQPRTEAFF
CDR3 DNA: TGTGCCAGCAGTTTACAACCGCGGACTGAAGCTTTCTTT

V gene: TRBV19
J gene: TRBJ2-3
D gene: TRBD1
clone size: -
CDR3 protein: CASSPDRTDTQYF
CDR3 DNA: TGTGCCAGTAGTCCGGACAGGACAGATACGCAGTATTTT

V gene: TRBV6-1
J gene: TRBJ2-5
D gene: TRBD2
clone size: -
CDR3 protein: CASSEASGGQETQYF
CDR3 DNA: TGTGCCAGCAGTGAAGCTAGCGGGGGCCAAGAGACCCAGTACTTC

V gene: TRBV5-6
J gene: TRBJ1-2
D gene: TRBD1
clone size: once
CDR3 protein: CASSFGGQDSVYGYTF
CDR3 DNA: TGTGCCAGCAGCTTCGGTGGACAGGATTCTGTCTATGGCTACACCTTC

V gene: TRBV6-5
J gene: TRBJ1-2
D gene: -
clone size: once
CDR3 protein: CASTRSPQVYGYTF
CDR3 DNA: TGTGCCAGCACCCGATCACCACAGGTCTATGGCTACACCTTC

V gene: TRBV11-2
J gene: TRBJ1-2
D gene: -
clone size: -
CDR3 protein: CASSLGRSVNYGYTF
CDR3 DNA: TGTGCCAGCAGCTTAGGTCGATCAGTGAACTATGGCTACACCTTC

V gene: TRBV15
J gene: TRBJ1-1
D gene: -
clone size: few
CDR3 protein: CATSRMGFSLVEAFF
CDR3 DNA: TGTGCCACCAGCAGGATGGGCTTCAGCTTGGTTGAAGCTTTCTTT

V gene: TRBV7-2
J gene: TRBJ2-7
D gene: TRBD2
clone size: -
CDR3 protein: CASSLSGSTYEQYF
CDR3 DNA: TGTGCCAGCAGTCTTAGCGGGTCTACCTACGAGCAGTACTTC

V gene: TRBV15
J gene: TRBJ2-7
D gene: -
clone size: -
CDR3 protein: CATSRGAGPTSYEQYF
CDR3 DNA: TGTGCCACCAGCAGAGGGGCGGGGCCCACCTCTTACGAGCAGTACTTC

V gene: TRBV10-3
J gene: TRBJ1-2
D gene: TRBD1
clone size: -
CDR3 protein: CAISDAGGSYGYTF
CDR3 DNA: TGTGCCATCAGTGACGCAGGGGGTTCCTATGGCTACACCTTC

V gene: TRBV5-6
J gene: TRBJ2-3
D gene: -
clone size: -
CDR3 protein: CASSSLASTDTQYF
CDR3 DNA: TGTGCCAGCAGCTCCTTAGCGAGCACAGATACGCAGTATTTT

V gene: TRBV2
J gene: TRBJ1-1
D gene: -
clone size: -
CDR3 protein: CASSADTEAFF
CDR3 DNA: TGTGCCAGCAGTGCGGACACTGAAGCTTTCTTT